The next 18 T cell receptor beta chains were all read from a single sample in a study of T cells in Graves' hyperthyroidism and ophthalmopathy. Researchers amplified the TCR beta CDR3 regions from RNA transcripts. The primer set for the first-round RT-PCR of the TCR CDR3 was HTBI. One entry per CDR3 protein results from TCRdb running MiXCR on the multiplex PCR reads. The sample holds approximately 400,000 distinct CDR3 sequences, 15% to 19% seen once. Sequences were obtained from blood. The receptors derive from a woman aged 18 to 35 with Graves' hyperthyroidism.

This clonotype was observed many times. V usage is TRBV6-1 and J usage is TRBJ1-3; 9 bases are shared with TRBD1. The V segment lost 5 bases and the J segment 4 bases; nucleotides outside the gene matches: 6. There are 15 residues in the CDR3. In germline, CDR1 is MNHNS, CDR2 SASEGT. The CDR3 reads CASSLQGARGNTIYF. DNA for the CDR3: TGTGCCAGCAGTCTACAGGGGGCACGAGGAAACACCATATATTTT.

This clonotype has a count of ten or more. The chain links TRBV12-3 or TRBV12-4 to TRBJ2-3; D may be TRBD1 or TRBD2 (5 bases each). The CDR3 consists of 17 residues. V lost 0 bases and J 2 bases, leaving 15 bases between the germline ends. CDR3 bases: TGTGCCAGCAGTTTAGCGGTGTTTGAGGGGTACACAGATACGCAGTATTTT. This codes for CASSLAVFEGYTDTQYF.

This clonotype was detected a few times. The chain links TRBV5-4 to TRBJ2-3; D might be TRBD2 (5 bases). The CDR3 totals 14 residues. CDR1 and CDR2 from the germline V gene are SGHNT and YYREEE (reference sequence). The V end was cut by 0 bases, the J end by 4 bases, with 9 bases between. The CDR3 protein is CASSLVSASDTQYF. The CDR3 coding sequence is TGTGCCAGCAGCTTGGTTAGCGCCTCAGATACGCAGTATTTT.

There are a few counts of this clonotype. The chain recombines TRBV6-1 with TRBJ1-3; D gene unclear. CDR1 and CDR2 (germline): MNHNS, SASEGT. The length of the CDR3 is 15 residues. V was pared by 3 bases and J by 0 bases, with 9 bases between. CDR3 in amino acids: CASSESFYSGNTIYF. CDR3 nucleotide sequence: TGTGCCAGCAGTGAGAGTTTCTACTCTGGAAACACCATATATTTT.

This clonotype was found a few times. The rearrangement uses TRBV5-5 and TRBJ2-5; no clear D gene. The germline V gene encodes CDR1 SGHKS and CDR2 YYEKEE (reference sequence). Trimming cost V 0 bases and J 1 base, with 7 bases left between them. This CDR3 is 14 amino acids long. CDR3 in amino acids: CASSLDAVQETQYF. The CDR3 coding sequence is TGTGCCAGCAGCTTGGATGCAGTCCAAGAGACCCAGTACTTC.

This rearrangement joins TRBV7-8 to TRBJ2-1, with D maybe TRBD2 (5 bases). The V and J ends lost 4 bases and 3 bases respectively, with 10 bases between them. The germline CDR1 and CDR2 sequences are SGHVS and FQNEAQ. This CDR3 is 14 amino acids long. This CDR3 is CASSSPGDYNEQFF. CDR3 bases: TGTGCCAGCAGCTCTCCCGGGGACTACAATGAGCAGTTCTTC.

This clonotype was observed many times. The V gene is TRBV20-1, the J gene TRBJ2-3, with 10 bases fitting TRBD2. This CDR3 contains 16 residues. V shed 3 bases, J shed 2 bases, and the junction held 8 bases outside the gene matches. CDR1 and CDR2 from the germline V gene are DFQATT and SNEGSKA (reference sequence). CDR3 residues: CSARGIAGGYTDTQYF. The CDR3 DNA reads TGCAGTGCTAGGGGGATAGCGGGGGGTTACACAGATACGCAGTATTTT.

This clonotype was detected many times. The gene calls are TRBV20-1 and TRBJ1-1; no clear D gene. This CDR3 has 12 amino acids. The V gene lost 7 bases and the J gene lost 0 bases, with 9 bases spanning the gap. In germline, CDR1 is DFQATT, CDR2 SNEGSKA (reference sequence). CDR3 loop: CSVLILNTEAFF. As DNA, the CDR3 is TGCAGTGTTCTAATTCTGAACACTGAAGCTTTCTTT.

This clonotype was seen repeatedly, ten times or more. This chain's CDR3 is CAWTFNRLAVGSYEQYF. DNA for the CDR3: TGTGCCTGGACTTTTAATCGGCTAGCGGTAGGCTCCTACGAGCAGTACTTC. V usage is TRBV30 and J usage is TRBJ2-7; 7 bases agree with TRBD2. V was clipped by 4 bases and J by 0 bases; unmatched bases: 15. The CDR3 is 17 residues long. Germline V gene sequence: CDR1 GTSNPN, CDR2 SVGIG (reference sequence).

This clonotype was counted ten times or more. This rearrangement joins TRBV2 to TRBJ2-2; either TRBD1 or TRBD2 may fit D (6 bases each). Trimming shortened V by 10 bases and J by 8 bases, and 20 bases separated the two germline ends. Germline V CDR1 and CDR2: SNHLY, FYNNEI. This CDR3 has 14 amino acids. Written as DNA, the CDR3 is TGTGCCATCGCGCGGCAGGGGACTCTGGGGGAGCTGTTTTTT. Protein: CAIARQGTLGELFF.

In this sample, this clonotype turned up many times. The chain employs TRBV6-6 and TRBJ2-1; TRBD2 might be the D (5 bases). Trimming removed 2 bases at V and 5 bases at J, with 13 bases between. The CDR3 loop spans 15 amino acids. Germline V gene data show CDR1 as MNHNY and CDR2 as SVGAGI (reference sequence). DNA of the CDR3: TGTGCCAGCAGTTACGGTCTAGCAGAGAACAATGAGCAGTTCTTC. Translated: CASSYGLAENNEQFF.

This clonotype was seen ten or more times. J is TRBJ2-5 and V is TRBV20-1, with D perhaps TRBD2 (5 bases). There are 12 residues in the CDR3. Germline CDR1 DFQATT, CDR2 SNEGSKA (reference sequence). Trimming removed 0 bases at V and 6 bases at J, with 8 bases between. The CDR3, as DNA: TGCAGTGCTAGAGAAACGGGGAAGACCCAGTACTTC. Its translation: CSARETGKTQYF.

J is TRBJ1-1 and V is TRBV18; D not certain. The V gene's germline CDR1 is KGHSH and CDR2 LQKENI. Trimming cost V 0 bases and J 4 bases, with 6 bases left between them. The length of the CDR3 is 13 residues. The CDR3 loop is CASSPPVSTEAFF. CDR3 bases: TGTGCCAGCTCACCACCCGTGAGCACTGAAGCTTTCTTT.

CDR3 DNA: TGCGCCAGCAGACTAGCTAACACCGGGGAGCTGTTTTTT. Translating gives CASRLANTGELFF. The V call is TRBV5-1, the J call TRBJ2-2; possible D gene TRBD2, 6 bases. V gave up 5 bases and J gave up 2 bases, with 7 bases separating them. The germline gives CDR1 SGHRS, CDR2 YFSETQ. CDR3 size: 13 residues.

V gene TRBV6-1 combines with J gene TRBJ2-7; no clear D. V lost 8 bases and J 7 bases, leaving 18 bases between the germline ends. Germline lookup yields CDR1 MNHNS and CDR2 SASEGT. The CDR3 extends over 13 amino acids. The CDR3 region has the DNA TGTGCCAGCTCGAAAGAACCTACGAGGGAGCAGTACTTC. It translates to CASSKEPTREQYF.

This clonotype has a handful of counts. The chain joins TRBV6-5 to TRBJ1-5; D ambiguous. V was pared by 0 bases and J by 6 bases, with 9 bases between. Per germline, CDR1 MNHEY and CDR2 SVGAGI. This CDR3 is 14 amino acids long. In nucleotides, the CDR3 is TGTGCCAGCAGTTACTCCGGATCCGGTCAGCCCCAGCATTTT. Translation: CASSYSGSGQPQHF.

Ten or more counts support this clonotype. The chain recombines TRBV29-1 with TRBJ1-2; TRBD1 might be the D (6 bases). The CDR3 sequence is 12 residues long. Germline V lookup: CDR1 SQVTM, CDR2 ANQGSEA. The V end lost 5 bases, the J end lost 3 bases, and 10 bases lay between the germline ends. CDR3 sequence (DNA): TGCAGCGTTTTAAAGGGGGACTATGGCTACACCTTC. It is translated as CSVLKGDYGYTF.

This clonotype was observed a few times. The gene calls are TRBV7-3 and TRBJ2-2; the D gene is possibly TRBD2 (6 bases). The germline V gene has CDR1 SGHTA and CDR2 FQGTGA. Trimming cost V 11 bases and J 3 bases, with 16 bases left between them. The CDR3 is 14 residues long. The CDR3 DNA reads TGTGCCGTGGGGGGAGCCGGGGACACCGGGGAGCTGTTTTTT. It specifies CAVGGAGDTGELFF.